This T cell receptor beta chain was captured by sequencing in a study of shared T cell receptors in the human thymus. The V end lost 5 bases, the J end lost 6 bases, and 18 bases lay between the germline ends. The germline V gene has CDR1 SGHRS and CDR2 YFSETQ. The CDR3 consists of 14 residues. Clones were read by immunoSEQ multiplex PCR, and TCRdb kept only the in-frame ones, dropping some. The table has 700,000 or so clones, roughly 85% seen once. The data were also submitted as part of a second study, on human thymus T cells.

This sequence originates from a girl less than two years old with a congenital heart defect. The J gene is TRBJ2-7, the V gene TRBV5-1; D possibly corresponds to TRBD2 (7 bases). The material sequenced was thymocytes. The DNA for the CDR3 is TGCGCCAGCAGACGGGGGGCCCGGATATCCGAGCAGTACTTC. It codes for CASRRGARISEQYF.